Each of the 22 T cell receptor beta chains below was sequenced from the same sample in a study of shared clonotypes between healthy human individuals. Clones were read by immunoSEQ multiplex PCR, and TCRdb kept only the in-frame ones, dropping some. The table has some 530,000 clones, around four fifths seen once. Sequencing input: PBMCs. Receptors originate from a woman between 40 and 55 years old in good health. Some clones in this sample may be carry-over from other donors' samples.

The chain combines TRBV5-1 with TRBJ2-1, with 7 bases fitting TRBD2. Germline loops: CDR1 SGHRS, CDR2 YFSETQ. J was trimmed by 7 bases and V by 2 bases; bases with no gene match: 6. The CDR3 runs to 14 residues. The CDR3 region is CASSFGVRGNEQFF. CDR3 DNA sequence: TGCGCCAGCAGCTTTGGTGTGCGGGGGAATGAGCAGTTCTTC.

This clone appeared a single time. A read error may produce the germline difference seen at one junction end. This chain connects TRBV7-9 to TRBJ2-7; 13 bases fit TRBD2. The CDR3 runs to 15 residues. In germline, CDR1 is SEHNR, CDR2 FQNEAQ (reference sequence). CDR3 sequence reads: CANSTRTSGSDEQYF. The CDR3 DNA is TGTGCCAACAGCACCCGGACTAGCGGGAGCGACGAGCAATACTTC.

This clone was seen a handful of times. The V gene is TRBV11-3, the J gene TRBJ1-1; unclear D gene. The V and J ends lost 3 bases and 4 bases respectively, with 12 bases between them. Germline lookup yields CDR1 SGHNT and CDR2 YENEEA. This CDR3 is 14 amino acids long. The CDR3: CASSFSGESTEAFF. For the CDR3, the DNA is TGTGCCAGCAGCTTCTCCGGGGAGAGCACTGAAGCTTTCTTT.

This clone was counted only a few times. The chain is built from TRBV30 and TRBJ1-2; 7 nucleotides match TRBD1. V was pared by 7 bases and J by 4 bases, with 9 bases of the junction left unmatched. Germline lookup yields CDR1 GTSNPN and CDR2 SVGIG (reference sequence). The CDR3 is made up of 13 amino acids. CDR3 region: CAFLPGQTYGYTF. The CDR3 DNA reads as TGTGCCTTCCTTCCGGGACAGACCTATGGCTACACCTTC.

CDR3: CASSLGRAAGSTDTQYF. CDR3 in DNA: TGTGCCAGCAGCTTAGGGCGTGCGGCGGGATCCACAGATACGCAGTATTTT. V gene TRBV7-9 combines with J gene TRBJ2-3; TRBD2 is a possible D gene (6 bases). The CDR3 totals 17 residues. V was shortened by 1 base and J by 2 bases, with 16 bases between the two germline ends. The germline V gene has CDR1 SEHNR and CDR2 FQNEAQ (reference sequence).

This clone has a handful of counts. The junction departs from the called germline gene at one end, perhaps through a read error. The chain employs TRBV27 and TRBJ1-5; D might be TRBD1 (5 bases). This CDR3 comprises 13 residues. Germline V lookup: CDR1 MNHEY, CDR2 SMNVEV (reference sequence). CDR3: CASSLSGRQPQHF. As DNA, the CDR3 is TGTGCCAGCAGTCTATCAGGGAGGCAGCCCCAGCATTTT.

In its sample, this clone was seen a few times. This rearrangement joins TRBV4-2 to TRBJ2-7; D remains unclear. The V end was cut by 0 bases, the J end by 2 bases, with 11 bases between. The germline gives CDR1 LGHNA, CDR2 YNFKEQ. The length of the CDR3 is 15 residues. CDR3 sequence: CASSQEQRPAYEQYF. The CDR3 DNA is TGTGCCAGCAGCCAAGAGCAAAGGCCGGCCTACGAGCAGTACTTC.

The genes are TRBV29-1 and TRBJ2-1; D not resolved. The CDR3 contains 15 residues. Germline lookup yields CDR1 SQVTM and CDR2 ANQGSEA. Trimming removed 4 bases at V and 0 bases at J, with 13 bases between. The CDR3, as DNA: TGCAGCGTTGGTTCCGCCTACAGCTCCTACAATGAGCAGTTCTTC. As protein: CSVGSAYSSYNEQFF.

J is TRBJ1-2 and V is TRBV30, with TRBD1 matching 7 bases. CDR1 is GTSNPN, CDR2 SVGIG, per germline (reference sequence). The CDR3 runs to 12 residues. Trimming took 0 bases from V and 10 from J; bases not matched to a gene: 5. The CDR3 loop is CAWSVLGQTYTF. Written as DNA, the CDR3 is TGTGCCTGGAGTGTACTGGGACAGACCTACACCTTC. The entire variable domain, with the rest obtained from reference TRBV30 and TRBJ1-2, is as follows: SQTIHQWPATLVQPVGSPLSLECTVEGTSNPNLYWYRQAAGRGLQLLFYSVGIGQISSEVPQNLSASRPQDRQFILSSKKLLLSDSGFYLCAWSVLGQTYTFGSGTRLTVV.

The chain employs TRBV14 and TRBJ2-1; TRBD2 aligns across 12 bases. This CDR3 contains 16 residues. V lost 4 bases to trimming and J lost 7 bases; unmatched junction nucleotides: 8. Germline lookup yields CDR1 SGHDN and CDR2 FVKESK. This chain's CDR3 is CASSRGPSGRVNEQFF. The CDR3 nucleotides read TGTGCCAGCAGCCGGGGGCCTAGCGGGAGGGTGAATGAGCAGTTCTTC.

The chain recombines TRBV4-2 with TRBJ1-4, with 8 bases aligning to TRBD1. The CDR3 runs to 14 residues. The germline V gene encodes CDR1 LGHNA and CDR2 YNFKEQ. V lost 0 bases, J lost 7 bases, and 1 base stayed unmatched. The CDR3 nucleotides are TGTGCCAGCAGCCAAGAGGACAGGGCTGAAAAACTGTTTTTT. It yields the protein CASSQEDRAEKLFF.

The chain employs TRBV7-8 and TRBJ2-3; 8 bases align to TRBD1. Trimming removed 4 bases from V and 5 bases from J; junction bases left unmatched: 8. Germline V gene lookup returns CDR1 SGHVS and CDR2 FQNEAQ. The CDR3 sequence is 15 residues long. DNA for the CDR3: TGTGCCAGCAGCTCCGACAGGGGCTCGGGAGATACGCAGTATTTT. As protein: CASSSDRGSGDTQYF.

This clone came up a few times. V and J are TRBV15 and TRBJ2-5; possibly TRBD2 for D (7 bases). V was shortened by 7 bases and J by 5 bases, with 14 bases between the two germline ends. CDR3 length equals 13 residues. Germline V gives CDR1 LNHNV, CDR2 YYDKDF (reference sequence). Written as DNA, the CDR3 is TGTGCCACCAAGAGGGGGGGCAGGGAGACCCAGTACTTC. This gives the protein CATKRGGRETQYF.

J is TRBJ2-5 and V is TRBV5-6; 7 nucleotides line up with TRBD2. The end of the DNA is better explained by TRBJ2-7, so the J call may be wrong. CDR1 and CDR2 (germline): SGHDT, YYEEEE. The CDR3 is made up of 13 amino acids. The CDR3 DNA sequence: TGTGCCAGCAAACATGGGGGGGGCTACGAGCAGTACTTC. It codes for CASKHGGGYEQYF.

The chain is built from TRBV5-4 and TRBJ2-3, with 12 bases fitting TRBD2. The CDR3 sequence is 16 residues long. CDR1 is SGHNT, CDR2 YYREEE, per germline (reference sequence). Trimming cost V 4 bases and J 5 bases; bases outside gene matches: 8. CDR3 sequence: CASSPGLAGGGDTQYF. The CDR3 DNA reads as TGTGCCAGCAGCCCGGGTCTAGCGGGGGGGGGAGATACGCAGTATTTT.

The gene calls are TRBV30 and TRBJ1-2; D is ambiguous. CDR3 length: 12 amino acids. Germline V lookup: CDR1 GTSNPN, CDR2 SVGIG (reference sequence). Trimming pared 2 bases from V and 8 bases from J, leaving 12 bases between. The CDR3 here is CAWSQATRGYTF. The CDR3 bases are TGTGCCTGGAGTCAGGCAACAAGGGGCTACACCTTC.

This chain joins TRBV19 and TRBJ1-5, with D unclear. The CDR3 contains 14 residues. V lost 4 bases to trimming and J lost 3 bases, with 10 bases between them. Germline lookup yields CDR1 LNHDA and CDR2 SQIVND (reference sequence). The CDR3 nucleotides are TGTGCCAGTAGTAGTACTTCTGACAATCAGCCCCAGCATTTT. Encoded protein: CASSSTSDNQPQHF.

The CDR3 sequence: CASSLGTSGSSNTGELFF. The CDR3 nucleotides are TGTGCCAGCAGCCTCGGGACTAGCGGCAGCTCGAACACCGGGGAGCTGTTTTTT. The chain links TRBV7-9 to TRBJ2-2; TRBD2 matches 11 bases. With 5 bases clipped from V and 0 bases from J, the junction kept 8 bases outside the gene matches. The CDR3 has 18 amino acids. CDR1 and CDR2 from the germline V gene are SEHNR and FQNEAQ (reference sequence).

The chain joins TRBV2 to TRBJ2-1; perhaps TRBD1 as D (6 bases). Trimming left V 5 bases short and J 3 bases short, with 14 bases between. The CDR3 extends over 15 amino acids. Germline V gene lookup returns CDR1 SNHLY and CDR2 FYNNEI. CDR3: CASSQQGGFYNEQFF. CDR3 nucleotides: TGTGCCAGCAGTCAACAGGGCGGATTCTACAATGAGCAGTTCTTC.

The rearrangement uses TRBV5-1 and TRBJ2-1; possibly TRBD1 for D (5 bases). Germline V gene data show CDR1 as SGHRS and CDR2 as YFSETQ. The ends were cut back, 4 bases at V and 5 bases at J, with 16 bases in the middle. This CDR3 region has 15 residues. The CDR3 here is CASSKGPEGDNEQFF. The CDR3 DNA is TGCGCCAGCAGCAAGGGCCCAGAAGGGGACAATGAGCAGTTCTTC.

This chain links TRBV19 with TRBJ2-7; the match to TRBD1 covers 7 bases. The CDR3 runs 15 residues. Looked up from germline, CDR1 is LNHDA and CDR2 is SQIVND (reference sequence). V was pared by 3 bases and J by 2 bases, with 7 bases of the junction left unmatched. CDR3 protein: CASSIAGTEAYEQYF. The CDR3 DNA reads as TGTGCCAGTAGTATTGCCGGGACAGAAGCCTACGAGCAGTACTTC.

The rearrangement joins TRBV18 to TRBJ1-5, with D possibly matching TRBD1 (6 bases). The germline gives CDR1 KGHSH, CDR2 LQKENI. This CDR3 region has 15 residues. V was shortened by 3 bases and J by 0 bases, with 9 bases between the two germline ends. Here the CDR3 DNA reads TGTGCCAGCTCACCCACAGGGAATAGCAATCAGCCCCAGCATTTT. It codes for CASSPTGNSNQPQHF.